This T cell receptor (beta chain) was sequenced in a study of T cell responses to AZD1222 COVID-19 vaccine. Study-wide findings and caveats: Donors skewed white British and female; clonal diversity was possibly underestimated. Spike as a whole was targeted by vaccine-associated CD4 TCRs, dominant at 160-218 and 743-854. The repertoires were collected only after the peak T cell response.

The data were produced by immunoSEQ multiplex PCR, yet TCRdb's version contains in-frame clones alone and is incomplete. This table has about 110,000 clones, just over 85% appearing once. As concerns this clone: The antigen is undetermined.

V shed 5 bases and J shed 1 base, with 22 bases lying between them. The CDR3 is 18 residues long. The germline gives CDR1 SGHDT, CDR2 YYEEEE. This rearrangement joins TRBV5-6 to TRBJ1-5; D unclear. Specimen: peripheral blood, collected on day 0 of AZD1222 vaccination. The receptor was isolated from an adult in good health. The CDR3 sequence is CASSFMGRVRLSNQPQHF. The CDR3 bases are TGTGCCAGCAGTTTTATGGGGAGGGTACGTTTAAGCAATCAGCCCCAGCATTTT.